The entry that follows covers one T cell receptor (beta chain) sequence. The data were obtained in a study of blood T cell repertoires in COVID-19. The V segment lost 5 bases and the J segment 7 bases; nucleotides outside the gene matches: 12. The CDR3 is 15 amino acids. Germline V lookup: CDR1 MDHEN, CDR2 SYDVKM. Using immunoSEQ multiplex PCR, the repertoire was profiled, and TCRdb retains in-frame clones only, with some absent. The table shows around 250,000 clones, with around four fifths occurring only once. The clonotype was recovered from an elderly man with acute or convalescent COVID-19. The material sequenced was peripheral blood. The chain recombines TRBV28 with TRBJ2-7, with 9 bases fitting TRBD2. In DNA, the CDR3 is TGTGCCAGCAGTCCCAACTTAGCGGGGGTGGCGGAGCAGTACTTC. Residues: CASSPNLAGVAEQYF.